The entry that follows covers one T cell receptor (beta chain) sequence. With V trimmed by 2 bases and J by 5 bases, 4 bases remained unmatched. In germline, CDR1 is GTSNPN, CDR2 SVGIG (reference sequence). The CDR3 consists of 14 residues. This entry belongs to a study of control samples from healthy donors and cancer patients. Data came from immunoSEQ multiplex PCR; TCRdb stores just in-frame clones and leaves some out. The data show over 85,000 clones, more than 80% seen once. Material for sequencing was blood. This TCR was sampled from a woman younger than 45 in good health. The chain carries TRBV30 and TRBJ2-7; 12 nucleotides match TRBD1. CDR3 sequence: CAWSKGQGANEQYF. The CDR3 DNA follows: TGTGCCTGGAGTAAGGGACAGGGGGCTAACGAGCAGTACTTC. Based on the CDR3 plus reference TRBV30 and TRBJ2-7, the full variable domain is SQTIHQWPATLVQPVGSPLSLECTVEGTSNPNLYWYRQAAGRGLQLLFYSVGIGQISSEVPQNLSASRPQDRQFILSSKKLLLSDSGFYLCAWSKGQGANEQYFGPGTRLTVT.